Shown below are 31 T cell receptor beta chains from a single sample sequenced in a study of cytomegalovirus exposure and HLA in healthy donors. The assay was immunoSEQ multiplex PCR, and TCRdb's table has in-frame clones only and misses some. The repertoire includes more than 250,000 clones, approximately 90% of them detected once, and approximately 1% sits in the top ten. Sequenced: PBMCs. Receptor source: a woman in her 30s in good health and CMV-seropositive.

This clone showed up just once. This chain links TRBV6-1 with TRBJ1-2; 8 bases line up with TRBD1. The ends lost 3 bases at V and 4 bases at J; junction bases unmatched: 7. The CDR3 is 15 residues long. CDR1 and CDR2 from the germline V gene are MNHNS and SASEGT. The CDR3 loop is CASSDGDRRLYGYTF. The CDR3 DNA reads TGTGCCAGCAGTGACGGGGACAGGCGACTCTATGGCTACACCTTC.

This clone was counted once. This chain joins TRBV29-1 and TRBJ2-3; 7 bases match TRBD1. CDR1 SQVTM and CDR2 ANQGSEA come from the germline V gene. CDR3 length equals 13 residues. J lost 2 bases, V lost 7 bases, and 6 bases had no gene match. The CDR3: CSARDSFTDTQYF. CDR3 coding DNA: TGCAGCGCCCGGGACAGCTTCACAGATACGCAGTATTTT.

V usage is TRBV7-9 and J usage is TRBJ2-7; either TRBD1 or TRBD2 may fit D (5 bases each). The CDR3 sequence is 14 residues long. Germline V CDR1 and CDR2: SEHNR, FQNEAQ (reference sequence). V was pared by 0 bases and J by 4 bases, with 10 bases between. CDR3 protein: CASSLAGAAYEQYF. CDR3 DNA sequence: TGTGCCAGCAGCTTAGCCGGGGCAGCTTACGAGCAGTACTTC.

This rearrangement joins TRBV28 to TRBJ1-2; 10 nucleotides line up with TRBD1. The CDR3 covers 13 residues. With V trimmed by 5 bases and J by 4 bases, 1 base remained unmatched. Germline V CDR1 and CDR2: MDHEN, SYDVKM. The CDR3 spells CASSGDRGYGYTF. As DNA, the CDR3 is TGTGCCAGCAGTGGGGACAGGGGCTATGGCTACACCTTC.

V gene TRBV29-1 combines with J gene TRBJ1-6, with D possibly TRBD1 on 6 matching bases. The germline V and J ends were trimmed by 7 bases and 6 bases, with 13 bases remaining between them. There are 13 residues in the CDR3. The V gene's germline CDR1 is SQVTM and CDR2 ANQGSEA. DNA of the CDR3: TGCAGCGCGGGGGCAGGGAGTAATTCACCCCTCCACTTT. Translation: CSAGAGSNSPLHF.

This clone was detected once. This chain joins TRBV2 and TRBJ2-5; unclear D gene. Trimming pared 3 bases from V and 8 bases from J, leaving 7 bases between. The germline V gene encodes CDR1 SNHLY and CDR2 FYNNEI. The CDR3 sequence is 11 residues long. The CDR3 DNA reads as TGTGCCAGCAGTGACGAGCAAACCCAGTACTTC. This codes for CASSDEQTQYF.

The J gene is TRBJ2-5, the V gene TRBV2, with a tentative D call TRBD2 (6 bases). The CDR3 loop spans 14 amino acids. The germline V gene has CDR1 SNHLY and CDR2 FYNNEI. V was clipped by 7 bases and J by 4 bases, with 16 bases between them. The CDR3 is CASTIPREPETQYF. The CDR3 DNA reads as TGTGCCAGCACCATTCCCCGGGAGCCAGAGACCCAGTACTTC.

The rearrangement links TRBV11-3 to TRBJ2-5; 7 nucleotides match TRBD1. Trimming took 5 bases from V and 5 from J; bases not matched to a gene: 5. Germline CDR1 and CDR2: SGHNT and YENEEA. This CDR3 is built from 13 residues. DNA for the CDR3: TGTGCCAGCAGCCGACAGGGCGGGGAGACCCAGTACTTC. It is translated as CASSRQGGETQYF.

This chain links TRBV29-1 with TRBJ2-7; perhaps D is TRBD1 or TRBD2 (6 bases each). CDR1 and CDR2 from the germline V gene are SQVTM and ANQGSEA. The CDR3 contains 14 residues. V was trimmed by 8 bases and J by 0 bases, leaving 17 bases between them. CDR3 protein: CSIRGRGSSYEQYF. The CDR3 nucleotides read TGCAGCATACGGGGGCGGGGAAGCTCCTACGAGCAGTACTTC.

The V call is TRBV4-3, the J call TRBJ2-2, with D possibly matching TRBD2 (5 bases). The CDR3 consists of 16 residues. V was cut by 0 bases and J by 5 bases, with 13 bases left in between. Looked up from germline, CDR1 is LGHNA and CDR2 is YSLEER. For the CDR3, the DNA is TGCGCCAGCAGCCAAGATGAGAGGGTCCCTACCGGGGAGCTGTTTTTT. As protein: CASSQDERVPTGELFF.

The CDR3 sequence is CASSEAPGLANEQFF. The CDR3 nucleotides are TGTGCCAGCAGTGAAGCGCCGGGACTAGCGAATGAGCAGTTCTTC. V is TRBV2 and J is TRBJ2-1, with TRBD2 matching 10 bases. This CDR3 is 15 amino acids long. In germline, CDR1 is SNHLY, CDR2 FYNNEI. With 0 bases clipped from V and 7 bases from J, the junction kept 3 bases outside the gene matches.

V usage is TRBV7-9 and J usage is TRBJ2-2; D not resolved. This CDR3 is built from 14 residues. V lost 8 bases and J lost 2, with 12 bases in between. CDR1 is SEHNR, CDR2 FQNEAQ, per germline (reference sequence). Here the CDR3 reads CASARLTNTGELFF. The CDR3 DNA reads TGTGCCAGCGCGAGGCTCACAAACACCGGGGAGCTGTTTTTT.

The chain joins TRBV2 to TRBJ2-3; 9 positions match TRBD2. This CDR3 has 15 amino acids. Germline assignment: CDR1 SNHLY and CDR2 FYNNEI. V shed 6 bases, J shed 1 base, and the junction held 5 bases outside the gene matches. CDR3 sequence reads: CASRKIAGGTDTQYF. The CDR3 region has the DNA TGTGCCAGCAGAAAAATAGCGGGAGGCACAGATACGCAGTATTTT.

The CDR3 nucleotides are TGTGCCAGCAGCTTGGGTCAGGGACTTGGCGAGCAGTACTTC. It encodes CASSLGQGLGEQYF. The V call is TRBV11-3, the J call TRBJ2-7; D possibly corresponds to TRBD2 (6 bases). The V gene lost 3 bases and the J gene lost 6 bases, with 15 bases spanning the gap. Looked up from germline, CDR1 is SGHNT and CDR2 is YENEEA. This CDR3 spans 14 amino acids.

The V gene is TRBV2, the J gene TRBJ1-1, with 7 bases matching TRBD1. Germline V gives CDR1 SNHLY, CDR2 FYNNEI. The V gene end was trimmed by 7 bases and the J gene end by 4 bases; junction bases not matched to a gene: 21. This CDR3 is built from 18 residues. The CDR3 region has the DNA TGTGCCAGCACGGGAAGAACCAGGGGGGCATTGCTATTCACTGAAGCTTTCTTT. Its protein product is CASTGRTRGALLFTEAFF.

This chain joins TRBV2 and TRBJ2-2; 11 nucleotides line up with TRBD2. This CDR3 is built from 15 residues. V was pared by 7 bases and J by 0 bases, with 1 base of the junction left unmatched. In germline, CDR1 is SNHLY, CDR2 FYNNEI. The CDR3 reads CASKTSGANTGELFF. CDR3 DNA sequence: TGTGCCAGCAAGACTAGCGGGGCGAACACCGGGGAGCTGTTTTTT.

J is TRBJ2-5 and V is TRBV2; tentative D call: TRBD2 (5 bases). Germline loops: CDR1 SNHLY, CDR2 FYNNEI. This CDR3 contains 15 residues. The V end was cut by 9 bases, the J end by 1 base, with 18 bases between. For the CDR3, the DNA is TGTGCCAGTTCCATCGGGGTGGGTCGCCAAGAGACCCAGTACTTC. Translation gives CASSIGVGRQETQYF.

The rearrangement uses TRBV27 and TRBJ2-3; no firm D call. CDR1 MNHEY and CDR2 SMNVEV come from the germline V gene (reference sequence). The V gene lost 3 bases and the J gene lost 2 bases, with 12 bases spanning the gap. CDR3 length: 15 amino acids. CDR3 DNA sequence: TGTGCCAGCAGTTTTGAACACCAACTCACAGATACGCAGTATTTT. Translation: CASSFEHQLTDTQYF.

The chain carries TRBV7-2 and TRBJ1-2, with 10 bases fitting TRBD1. CDR3 length: 16 amino acids. Per the germline V gene, CDR1 is SGHTA and CDR2 is FQGNSA. J lost 7 bases, V lost 2 bases, and 10 bases had no gene match. The CDR3 protein is CASSLRGDRGRGGYTF. DNA for the CDR3: TGTGCCAGCAGCTTAAGGGGTGACAGGGGGCGCGGTGGCTACACCTTC.

This clone turned up a few times. The chain has TRBV18 and TRBJ2-3; 10 bases match TRBD2. V trimming: 0 bases; J trimming: 1 base; junction bases outside the gene matches: 4. This CDR3 comprises 17 residues. Germline V gene lookup returns CDR1 KGHSH and CDR2 LQKENI. CDR3 residues: CASSPPSGGRRTDTQYF. In nucleotides, the CDR3 is TGTGCCAGCTCACCACCTAGCGGGGGGCGACGCACAGATACGCAGTATTTT.

The V and J genes are TRBV27 and TRBJ2-2; 8 nucleotides match TRBD1. CDR3 size: 15 residues. Germline loops: CDR1 MNHEY, CDR2 SMNVEV (reference sequence). J lost 6 bases, V lost 1 base, and 4 bases had no gene match. CDR3 amino acids: CASSLWQGAPGELFF. For the CDR3, the DNA is TGTGCCAGCAGTTTATGGCAGGGGGCACCCGGGGAGCTGTTTTTT.

This rearrangement joins TRBV27 to TRBJ2-5; no firm D call. The CDR3 contains 13 residues. Germline V gives CDR1 MNHEY, CDR2 SMNVEV (reference sequence). Trimming left V 6 bases short and J 5 bases short, with 13 bases between. The CDR3 sequence is CASSPPGWETQYF. CDR3 nucleotide sequence: TGTGCCAGCAGCCCCCCTGGGTGGGAGACCCAGTACTTC.

The rearrangement uses TRBV12-5 and TRBJ2-7, with TRBD1 matching 9 bases. The CDR3 totals 17 residues. V lost 2 bases to trimming and J lost 6 bases; unmatched junction nucleotides: 14. Germline lookup yields CDR1 LGHNT and CDR2 FRNRAP. CDR3 sequence: CASGLPGTGQGVREQYF. CDR3 bases: TGTGCTAGTGGTTTGCCTGGTACGGGACAGGGAGTTCGCGAGCAGTACTTC. Drawing the rest from reference TRBV12-5 and TRBJ2-7, the complete variable domain is DARVTQTPRHKVTEMGQEVTMRCQPILGHNTVFWYRQTMMQGLELLAYFRNRAPLDDSGMPKDRFSAEMPDATLATLKIQPSEPRDSAVYFCASGLPGTGQGVREQYFGPGTRLTVT.

The chain carries TRBV28 and TRBJ1-1; D gene unclear. The CDR3 contains 12 residues. In germline, CDR1 is MDHEN, CDR2 SYDVKM. Trimming shortened V by 2 bases and J by 8 bases, and 9 bases separated the two germline ends. The DNA of the CDR3 is TGTGCCAGCAGTTTACTCAAGACGGAAGCTTTCTTT. Translating it yields CASSLLKTEAFF. Based on the CDR3 plus reference TRBV28 and TRBJ1-1, the full variable domain is DVKVTQSSRYLVKRTGEKVFLECVQDMDHENMFWYRQDPGLGLRLIYFSYDVKMKEKGDIPEGYSVSREKKERFSLILESASTNQTSMYLCASSLLKTEAFFGQGTRLTVV.

This clone was counted only a few times. The chain has TRBV19 and TRBJ2-7, with 12 bases identical to TRBD2. The germline CDR1 and CDR2 sequences are LNHDA and SQIVND (reference sequence). The trim removed 5 bases at V and 7 bases at J, leaving 9 bases unmatched. The CDR3 runs 15 residues. The CDR3 protein is CASSLGLAGTLEQYF. For the CDR3, the DNA is TGTGCCAGTAGTCTCGGACTAGCGGGGACTCTTGAGCAGTACTTC.

The chain recombines TRBV7-8 with TRBJ1-5, with D unresolved. The V and J ends lost 5 bases and 1 base respectively, with 9 bases between them. Germline assignment: CDR1 SGHVS and CDR2 FQNEAQ. CDR3 length equals 14 residues. Written as DNA, the CDR3 is TGTGCCAGCAGCCATCCGGGGAGCAATCAGCCCCAGCATTTT. The encoded protein is CASSHPGSNQPQHF.

The chain links TRBV28 to TRBJ2-6; maybe TRBD1 (5 bases). The V and J ends lost 5 bases and 0 bases respectively, with 11 bases between them. CDR1 is MDHEN and CDR2 is SYDVKM in the germline V gene. This CDR3 has 16 amino acids. The CDR3 DNA follows: TGTGCCAGCAGTCCGACAGAAACCTCTGGGGCCAACGTCCTGACTTTC. Its translation is CASSPTETSGANVLTF. The entire variable domain, with the rest obtained from reference TRBV28 and TRBJ2-6, is as follows: DVKVTQSSRYLVKRTGEKVFLECVQDMDHENMFWYRQDPGLGLRLIYFSYDVKMKEKGDIPEGYSVSREKKERFSLILESASTNQTSMYLCASSPTETSGANVLTFGAGSRLTVL.

The J gene is TRBJ1-1, the V gene TRBV5-1, with TRBD1 identical over 10 bases. Germline trimming cut 0 bases from V and 4 bases from J; bases unmatched to any gene: 3. CDR1 is SGHRS, CDR2 YFSETQ, per germline. CDR3 length equals 15 residues. The CDR3 loop reads CASSLEGQGSTEAFF. In nucleotides, the CDR3 is TGCGCCAGCAGCTTGGAGGGACAGGGGAGCACTGAAGCTTTCTTT. Using reference TRBV5-1 and TRBJ1-1 for the parts outside the CDR3, the full variable domain is KAGVTQTPRYLIKTRGQQVTLSCSPISGHRSVSWYQQTPGQGLQFLFEYFSETQRNKGNFPGRFSGRQFSNSRSEMNVSTLELGDSALYLCASSLEGQGSTEAFFGQGTRLTVV.

The V call is TRBV27, the J call TRBJ2-7; 14 nucleotides agree with TRBD2. CDR3 size: 17 residues. After removal of 5 bases from V and 0 bases from J, the junction contained 6 bases not matched to a gene. CDR1 and CDR2 (germline): MNHEY, SMNVEV (reference sequence). Written as DNA, the CDR3 is TGTGCCAGCAGTAGGGGACTAGCGGGAGTCTCCTCCTACGAGCAGTACTTC. It yields the protein CASSRGLAGVSSYEQYF.

The rearrangement links TRBV10-1 to TRBJ2-5; the D gene is possibly TRBD1 (5 bases). CDR1 is WNHNN, CDR2 SYGVQD, per germline (reference sequence). CDR3 size: 13 residues. The germline V and J ends were trimmed by 3 bases and 1 base, with 6 bases remaining between them. Written as DNA, the CDR3 is TGCGCCAGCAGTGACGACAGCCAAGAGACCCAGTACTTC. This encodes CASSDDSQETQYF.

This clone showed up just once. The chain combines TRBV4-2 with TRBJ2-7, with TRBD2 matching 13 bases. Unmatched junction bases numbered 4, after V lost 2 bases and J lost 6 bases. The CDR3 spans 15 residues. Germline CDR1 and CDR2: LGHNA and YNFKEQ. This chain's CDR3 is CASSQTSGGATEQYF. CDR3 DNA: TGTGCCAGCAGCCAAACTAGCGGGGGGGCAACCGAGCAGTACTTC.